These 18 T cell receptor beta chains came from one sample sequenced in a study of T cells in Graves' hyperthyroidism and ophthalmopathy. The investigators amplified TCR beta CDR3 regions from RNA transcripts. Primed by the HTBI set, a first-round RT-PCR was run on the TCR CDR3. TCRdb redid the calling of the multiplex PCR reads with MiXCR, one entry per CDR3 protein. The sample lists more than 500,000 distinct CDR3 sequences; about 16% were seen once. Material for sequencing was blood. The receptor set was obtained from a woman in her 30s with Graves' ophthalmopathy.

In regard to this clonotype: This could be a read error, since a much larger clone is one nucleotide away. J is TRBJ2-7 and V is TRBV7-9, with D unresolved. The CDR3 covers 13 residues. CDR1 SEHNR and CDR2 FQNEAQ come from the germline V gene (reference sequence). DNA for the CDR3: TGTACCAGCAGCTTAGTGGGGATCTACGAGCAGTACTTC. Its translation: CTSSLVGIYEQYF.

This clonotype was seen ten or more times. The genes are TRBV30 and TRBJ1-5, with 7 bases lining up with TRBD1. Germline V gene data show CDR1 as GTSNPN and CDR2 as SVGIG (reference sequence). The CDR3 runs to 14 residues. V shed 0 bases and J 3 bases; nucleotides not matched to a gene: 2. In nucleotides, the CDR3 is TGTGCCTGGAGTGTGGGACAGCTCAATCAGCCCCAGCATTTT. This sequence encodes CAWSVGQLNQPQHF. Supplemented by reference TRBV30 and TRBJ1-5, the full variable domain reads SQTIHQWPATLVQPVGSPLSLECTVEGTSNPNLYWYRQAAGRGLQLLFYSVGIGQISSEVPQNLSASRPQDRQFILSSKKLLLSDSGFYLCAWSVGQLNQPQHFGDGTRLSIL.

The chain carries TRBV6-2 or TRBV6-3 and TRBJ2-1; no definite D call. The CDR3 covers 18 residues. Germline V gives CDR1 MNHEY, CDR2 SVGEGT. V lost 8 bases and J 2 bases, leaving 25 bases between the germline ends. CDR3 coding DNA: TGTGCCAGCCCCCTCCCTCGGCCCCTAGTGGGCCCCTACAATGAGCAGTTCTTC. As protein: CASPLPRPLVGPYNEQFF.

J is TRBJ2-5 and V is TRBV4-2; the D call may be TRBD1 or TRBD2 (6 bases each). This CDR3 region has 15 residues. CDR1 is LGHNA, CDR2 YNFKEQ, per germline. With 0 bases removed from V and 5 bases from J, the gap between germline ends came to 13 bases. CDR3 in amino acids: CASSQDPRGDETQYF. CDR3 bases: TGTGCCAGCAGCCAAGATCCAAGGGGGGACGAGACCCAGTACTTC.

This clonotype was counted many times. This chain links TRBV3-1 with TRBJ1-2; no clear D gene. CDR3 length: 12 amino acids. Trimming stripped 1 base from V and 5 bases from J, with 5 bases between. Germline CDR1 LGHDT, CDR2 YNNKEL (reference sequence). The CDR3 DNA reads as TGTGCCAGCAGCCAAGCTGCGTATGGCTACACCTTC. Translated: CASSQAAYGYTF.

This clonotype has at least ten counts. The genes are TRBV11-2 and TRBJ2-7; D gene unclear. Germline CDR1 is SGHAT and CDR2 is FQNNGV. The CDR3 contains 11 residues. V lost 7 bases and J 5 bases, leaving 9 bases between the germline ends. In DNA form, the CDR3 reads TGTGCCAGCACCAACAACGACGAGCAGTACTTC. Protein product: CASTNNDEQYF.

The table lists this clonotype with many counts. This sequence joins TRBV7-2 and TRBJ2-3; D is unclear. The V gene lost 2 bases and the J gene lost 4 bases, with 10 bases spanning the gap. There are 14 residues in the CDR3. Looked up from germline, CDR1 is SGHTA and CDR2 is FQGNSA. The CDR3 spells CASSLTGPSDTQYF. CDR3 coding DNA: TGTGCCAGCAGCTTAACCGGACCATCAGATACGCAGTATTTT.

This chain uses TRBV5-1 with TRBJ2-7; 9 positions match TRBD2. The CDR3 length is 15 residues. V lost 1 base to trimming and J lost 4 bases; unmatched junction nucleotides: 6. The germline CDR1 and CDR2 sequences are SGHRS and YFSETQ. The CDR3 loop is CASSLTRTSVYEQYF. The CDR3 bases are TGCGCCAGCAGCTTGACGCGGACTAGCGTGTACGAGCAGTACTTC. The variable domain in full, completed from reference TRBV5-1 and TRBJ2-7, reads KAGVTQTPRYLIKTRGQQVTLSCSPISGHRSVSWYQQTPGQGLQFLFEYFSETQRNKGNFPGRFSGRQFSNSRSEMNVSTLELGDSALYLCASSLTRTSVYEQYFGPGTRLTVT.

At least ten counts were recorded for this clonotype. V usage is TRBV20-1 and J usage is TRBJ2-3; D may be TRBD1 (7 bases). In germline, CDR1 is DFQATT, CDR2 SNEGSKA (reference sequence). The CDR3 covers 15 residues. Trimming cost V 3 bases and J 0 bases, with 13 bases left between them. The CDR3 is CSASRGTVSTDTQYF. The CDR3 region has the DNA TGCAGTGCTAGTCGCGGGACAGTTAGCACAGATACGCAGTATTTT.

This clonotype was counted a few times. CDR3: CASRDSLEEFF. In DNA form, the CDR3 reads TGTGCCAGCAGGGACTCCCTGGAAGAGTTCTTC. The chain recombines TRBV6-1 with TRBJ2-1; D may be TRBD2 (5 bases). The V end was cut by 6 bases, the J end by 14 bases, with 14 bases between. Germline V lookup: CDR1 MNHNS, CDR2 SASEGT. The CDR3 contains 11 residues.

This clonotype was counted many times. The chain is built from TRBV2 and TRBJ2-3; D gene uncertain. Germline loops: CDR1 SNHLY, CDR2 FYNNEI. The CDR3 has 11 residues. V was trimmed by 7 bases and J by 4 bases, leaving 6 bases between them. The CDR3 region is CASKSPDTQYF. DNA of the CDR3: TGTGCCAGCAAGAGCCCAGATACGCAGTATTTT. The variable domain in full, completed from reference TRBV2 and TRBJ2-3, reads EPEVTQTPSHQVTQMGQEVILRCVPISNHLYFYWYRQILGQKVEFLVSFYNNEISEKSEIFDDQFSVERPDGSNFTLKIRSTKLEDSAMYFCASKSPDTQYFGPGTRLTVL.

The sample holds many counts of this clonotype. The V gene is TRBV5-8, the J gene TRBJ2-7; D is unclear. The V gene lost 0 bases and the J gene lost 3 bases, with 7 bases spanning the gap. CDR3 length equals 13 residues. CDR1 is SGHTS and CDR2 is YDEGEE in the germline V gene. The CDR3 coding sequence is TGTGCCAGCAGCTTGGTCCTTAACTACGAGCAGTACTTC. It specifies CASSLVLNYEQYF.

This clonotype was observed many times. The J gene is TRBJ2-7, the V gene TRBV28; weak D call: TRBD1 (6 bases). Between the trimmed V and J ends, which lost 3 bases and 6 bases, there was a span of 12 bases. CDR1 and CDR2 from the germline V gene are MDHEN and SYDVKM. The CDR3 contains 13 residues. CDR3: CASSFRQVGEQYF. The CDR3, as DNA: TGTGCCAGCAGTTTCCGACAGGTGGGCGAGCAGTACTTC.

A word on this clonotype: A read error may account for a junction end that differs from germline. V is TRBV20-1 and J is TRBJ2-1; 8 bases align to TRBD2. The CDR3 loop spans 11 amino acids. From germline, CDR1 is DFQATT and CDR2 SNEGSKA (reference sequence). In DNA, the CDR3 is TGCAGTGCTACCGGGAGGGGAGAGCGGTTCTTC. Protein sequence: CSATGRGERFF.

The chain is built from TRBV5-1 and TRBJ2-6, with D unclear. CDR1 and CDR2 (germline): SGHRS, YFSETQ. V was pared by 4 bases and J by 0 bases, with 11 bases between. The CDR3 loop spans 16 amino acids. CDR3 sequence: CASSRLWSSGANVLTF. The CDR3 region has the DNA TGCGCCAGCAGCCGACTGTGGAGCTCTGGGGCCAACGTCCTGACTTTC.

A few counts support this clonotype. The rearrangement links TRBV27 to TRBJ1-2; no firm D call. The germline CDR1 and CDR2 sequences are MNHEY and SMNVEV (reference sequence). The V gene lost 0 bases and the J gene lost 4 bases, with 9 bases spanning the gap. The CDR3 contains 14 residues. CDR3 residues: CASSLSAVGYGYTF. The CDR3 coding sequence is TGTGCCAGCAGTTTATCAGCCGTGGGCTATGGCTACACCTTC.

This clonotype was seen many times. The CDR3 DNA sequence: TGTGCCAGCAGACGGGGACTAGCGGCACCCAATGAGCAGTTCTTC. Translating it yields CASRRGLAAPNEQFF. The V and J genes are TRBV6-2 or TRBV6-3 and TRBJ2-1; TRBD2 matches at 11 bases. Looked up from germline, CDR1 is MNHEY and CDR2 is SVGEGT. Trimming removed 6 bases from V and 6 bases from J; junction bases left unmatched: 7. The CDR3 is 15 amino acids.

The V call is TRBV7-2, the J call TRBJ2-3; TRBD1 is a possible D gene (6 bases). Germline-derived CDR1 and CDR2 are SGHTA and FQGNSA. This CDR3 has 17 amino acids. Trimming removed 5 bases from V and 2 bases from J, with 20 bases in between. CDR3 coding DNA: TGTGCCAGCAGCCCCCAGGGGACCTTCGATTACACAGATACGCAGTATTTT. This codes for CASSPQGTFDYTDTQYF.